The 15 T cell receptor beta chains listed next were all sequenced from one sample in a study of PD-1 blockade in classical Hodgkin lymphoma. The sample's time point: cycle 4 day 1 (C4D1), after 5 to 7 weeks of nivolumab. The patients all showed relapse after autologous stem cell transplantation, while their brentuximab vedotin exposure varied. Profiling relied on immunoSEQ multiplex PCR, and the TCRdb table lists in-frame clones only, not all of them. The data show some 4,600 clones, over 55% seen once. The specimen was peripheral blood mononuclear cells (PBMCs), collected before the fourth cycle of nivolumab. These receptor sequences come from a human donor with classical Hodgkin lymphoma.

This sequence joins TRBV6-5 and TRBJ1-2, with D uncertain. Trimming pared 1 base from V and 9 bases from J, leaving 18 bases between. The length of the CDR3 is 15 residues. Germline V lookup: CDR1 MNHEY, CDR2 SVGAGI. CDR3 in DNA: TGTGCCAGCAGTTACTACCCCCAGCCTACCCCTAGCTACACCTTC. The encoded protein is CASSYYPQPTPSYTF.

The rearrangement joins TRBV30 to TRBJ1-1; D unclear. The V gene lost 2 bases and the J gene lost 1 base, with 5 bases spanning the gap. The CDR3 is 12 residues long. The V gene's germline CDR1 is GTSNPN and CDR2 SVGIG (reference sequence). CDR3 residues: CAWSPGNTEAFF. The CDR3 DNA reads TGTGCCTGGAGTCCTGGGAACACTGAAGCTTTCTTT.

The chain uses TRBV20-1 and TRBJ1-5; D call uncertain. Germline V gene lookup returns CDR1 DFQATT and CDR2 SNEGSKA (reference sequence). The V gene lost 0 bases and the J gene lost 11 bases, with 8 bases spanning the gap. The CDR3 consists of 11 residues. The CDR3 is CSARDQVAQHF. The CDR3 DNA reads as TGCAGTGCTAGAGATCAGGTAGCCCAGCATTTT.

This chain links TRBV6-1 with TRBJ1-1, with 7 bases aligning to TRBD1. The CDR3 length is 13 residues. Losses at the gene ends were 11 bases for V and 0 bases for J; bases not matched to a gene: 6. Germline V gene data show CDR1 as MNHNS and CDR2 as SASEGT. DNA of the CDR3: TGTGCCCTCAAAAGGGGGCTGAACACTGAAGCTTTCTTT. This translates into CALKRGLNTEAFF.

This clone rates as medium-sized (0.01 to 0.1%). CDR3 nucleotides: TGTGCCTGGGACAGGGGCAATGAGCAGTTCTTC. Translating gives CAWDRGNEQFF. This chain uses TRBV30 with TRBJ2-1; TRBD1 matches 8 bases. J was trimmed by 6 bases and V by 5 bases; bases with no gene match: 0. The CDR3 spans 11 residues. CDR1 and CDR2 from the germline V gene are GTSNPN and SVGIG (reference sequence).

The V and J genes are TRBV19 and TRBJ2-4; perhaps TRBD1 as D (6 bases). Germline assignment: CDR1 LNHDA and CDR2 SQIVND (reference sequence). V was pared by 5 bases and J by 1 base, with 18 bases between. CDR3 length: 17 amino acids. The CDR3 nucleotides read TGTGCCAGTAGTGAGGGCTCTGGACAGCTCGCCAAAAACATTCAGTACTTC. It specifies CASSEGSGQLAKNIQYF.

The rearrangement uses TRBV5-1 and TRBJ1-1; tentative D call: TRBD1 (5 bases). The CDR3 is 14 residues long. Trimming took off 4 bases at V and 0 bases at J, with 10 bases between the two ends. The germline gives CDR1 SGHRS, CDR2 YFSETQ. CDR3 sequence: CASSGGPMNTEAFF. DNA for the CDR3: TGCGCCAGCAGCGGGGGACCAATGAACACTGAAGCTTTCTTT.

The V and J genes are TRBV9 and TRBJ2-3; D gene uncertain. The germline gives CDR1 SGDLS, CDR2 YYNGEE. This CDR3 contains 15 residues. Trimming took off 0 bases at V and 3 bases at J, with 11 bases between the two ends. CDR3 residues: CASSVEVVSTDTQYF. CDR3 sequence (DNA): TGTGCCAGCAGCGTAGAAGTCGTGAGTACAGATACGCAGTATTTT.

This chain links TRBV6-6 with TRBJ1-5, with TRBD1 matching over 7 bases. After removal of 1 base from V and 6 bases from J, the junction contained 0 bases not matched to a gene. CDR1 is MNHNY and CDR2 is SVGAGI in the germline V gene (reference sequence). This CDR3 has 13 amino acids. CDR3 DNA sequence: TGTGCCAGCAGTTACTACAGGGGTCAGCCCCAGCATTTT. Protein product: CASSYYRGQPQHF.

This rearrangement joins TRBV5-1 to TRBJ2-7; D not certain. V gave up 1 base and J gave up 6 bases, with 8 bases separating them. The CDR3 has 12 amino acids. Germline lookup yields CDR1 SGHRS and CDR2 YFSETQ. CDR3 sequence reads: CASSLSASEQYF. CDR3 bases: TGCGCCAGCAGCTTGTCGGCCTCCGAGCAGTACTTC.

The chain combines TRBV20-1 with TRBJ2-2; D is unclear. Looked up from germline, CDR1 is DFQATT and CDR2 is SNEGSKA (reference sequence). Trimming took off 6 bases at V and 7 bases at J, with 9 bases between the two ends. The CDR3 runs 11 residues. The CDR3 loop reads CSAPILGELFF. The CDR3 DNA is TGCAGTGCACCAATTCTCGGGGAGCTGTTTTTT.

Regarding this clone: The same CDR3 can be traced to other DNA sequences in this sample. This chain's CDR3 is CASSFRTRSSYNEQFF. DNA of the CDR3: TGTGCCAGCAGTTTTCGCACGCGGAGCTCCTACAATGAGCAGTTCTTC. The J gene is TRBJ2-1, the V gene TRBV27; no clear D gene. The V and J ends lost 3 bases and 0 bases respectively, with 12 bases between them. Per the germline V gene, CDR1 is MNHEY and CDR2 is SMNVEV (reference sequence). The CDR3 consists of 16 residues.

The chain is built from TRBV7-9 and TRBJ2-3; tentative D call: TRBD1 (6 bases). This CDR3 region has 13 residues. V lost 7 bases, J lost 2 bases, and 10 bases lay in between. The germline V gene has CDR1 SEHNR and CDR2 FQNEAQ (reference sequence). The DNA of the CDR3 is TGTGCCAGCACCCCAGGGGTCACAGATACGCAGTATTTT. Translation: CASTPGVTDTQYF.

This rearrangement joins TRBV11-3 to TRBJ2-7, with a possible D match to TRBD1 (5 bases). The CDR3 has 14 amino acids. Trimming took 1 base from V and 3 from J, leaving 10 bases between them. The germline V gene encodes CDR1 SGHNT and CDR2 YENEEA. CDR3 coding DNA: TGTGCCAGCAGCTTAGGATGGGGCAGCTACGAGCAGTACTTC. This encodes CASSLGWGSYEQYF.

The V and J genes are TRBV9 and TRBJ1-6; 8 nucleotides match TRBD1. V trimming: 3 bases; J trimming: 9 bases; junction bases outside the gene matches: 8. Germline CDR1 and CDR2: SGDLS and YYNGEE. This CDR3 spans 15 amino acids. The CDR3 DNA reads as TGTGCCAGCAGCGAGACCGGGACAGGAGCTTCACCCCTCCACTTT. It is translated as CASSETGTGASPLHF.